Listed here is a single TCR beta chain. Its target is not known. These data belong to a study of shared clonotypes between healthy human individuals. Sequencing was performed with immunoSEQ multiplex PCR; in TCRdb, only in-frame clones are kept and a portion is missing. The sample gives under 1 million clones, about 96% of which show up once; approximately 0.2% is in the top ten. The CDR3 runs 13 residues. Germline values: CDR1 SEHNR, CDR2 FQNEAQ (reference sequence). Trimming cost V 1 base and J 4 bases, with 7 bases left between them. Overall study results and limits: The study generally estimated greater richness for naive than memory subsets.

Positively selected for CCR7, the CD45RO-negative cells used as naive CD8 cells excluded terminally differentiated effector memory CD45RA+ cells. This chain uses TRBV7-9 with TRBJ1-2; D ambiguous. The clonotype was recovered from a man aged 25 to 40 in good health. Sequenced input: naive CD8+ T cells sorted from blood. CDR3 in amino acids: CASSLDGVYGYTF. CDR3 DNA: TGTGCCAGCAGCTTAGACGGGGTCTATGGCTACACCTTC.